This record covers a single TCR beta chain. Its antigen is as yet unknown. This sample was taken from a study of T-cell reconstitution after alpha-beta-depleted transplantation in children. Study-wide results and caveats: Some patients owed their high day-60 TCRbeta diversity to surviving recipient T cells and thymic progenitors. Reportedly, only several hundred clones from non-depleted graft cells drove alpha-beta T-cell counts at about two months. Among T cells one year after transplant, newly produced cells accounted for most counts and diversity.

Trimming stripped 2 bases from V and 6 bases from J, with 8 bases between. In germline, CDR1 is DFQATT, CDR2 SNEGSKA (reference sequence). The CDR3 runs to 11 residues. The library targeted TCRbeta and was prepared with unique molecular identifiers. TCRdb redid the calling of the PCR reads with MiXCR, one entry per CDR3 protein. Of 45,000 to 60,000 distinct CDR3 sequences in the sample, approximately 52% were seen once. The genes are TRBV20-1 and TRBJ2-7; D not resolved. The TCR originated in a boy under two years old with SCID, due to receive a stem cell transplant. This material consisted of peripheral blood, taken before TCRalphabeta/CD19-depleted stem cell transplant. The CDR3 DNA reads as TGCAGTGCTAGAATGGTGGGCGAGCAGTACTTC. It yields the protein CSARMVGEQYF.